The 3 T cell receptor beta chains below were found in one sample sequenced in a study of cytotoxic CD8 clonotypes in ibrutinib-treated CLL (dated by TCRdb to the early 2020s). What this sample's time point label stands for: approximately eleven months on ibrutinib. Library generation was performed with the immunoSEQ multiplex PCR assay. Held by TCRdb, this immuneACCESS table contains in-frame sequences only and omits some clones. Under half of the omission traces to an unresolved V gene where checked; the cause of the rest is unknown. Within this sample are 200,000 to 250,000 clones, with nearly 80% of them counted one time only. The ten largest make up more than 9.5% of the sample. This sample comprised PBMCs, obtained after 12 months of ibrutinib treatment. The receptor set was obtained from a human donor with chronic lymphocytic leukemia.

This sequence joins TRBV19 and TRBJ2-1; D possibly matches TRBD1 or TRBD2 (5 bases each). This CDR3 has 12 amino acids. Germline V gives CDR1 LNHDA, CDR2 SQIVND (reference sequence). Trimming left V 1 base short and J 9 bases short, with 7 bases between. The CDR3 spells CASSIAGTEQFF. CDR3 sequence (DNA): TGTGCCAGTAGTATAGCGGGGACTGAGCAGTTCTTC.

The chain employs TRBV28 and TRBJ1-1; 7 bases align to TRBD1. The J segment lost 1 base and the V segment lost 8 bases, leaving 10 bases of the junction unmatched. The length of the CDR3 is 15 residues. Germline V CDR1 and CDR2: MDHEN, SYDVKM. This CDR3 is CASRVQGQSNTEAFF. The DNA of the CDR3 is TGTGCCAGCCGTGTTCAGGGACAGTCGAACACTGAAGCTTTCTTT.

The chain recombines TRBV5-1 with TRBJ1-1, with D perhaps TRBD1 (5 bases). Germline CDR1 and CDR2: SGHRS and YFSETQ. V dropped 0 bases and J dropped 5 bases, with 11 bases sitting between them. The CDR3 length is 14 residues. The CDR3 DNA reads TGCGCCAGCAGCTTGGGGGGCAGTGGGACTGAAGCTTTCTTT. Residues: CASSLGGSGTEAFF.